The rows below give T cell receptor beta chains drawn from one sample of a study of spatial heterogeneity in lung cancer. TCRdb re-analysed the 5' RACE reads in MiXCR, keeping a single row per CDR3 protein. The sample consists of about 20,000 distinct CDR3 sequences, 9% to 10% of them appearing once. Sequenced here: PBMCs, sampled at follow-up. The origin of the receptors is a female donor with early-stage non-small cell lung cancer. The CDR3 runs from the conserved cysteine through the conserved F or W. The D gene is left open where the match is weak. Where a row states a size, it is once, few, many or the class of an expanded clone; other rows omit it.

>TRBJ2-2|TRBV7-2|many|.
TGTGCCAGCCGAACTAATACCGGGGGAACCGGGGAGCTGTTTTTT
CASRTNTGGTGELFF
>TRBJ1-5|TRBV19|many|.
TGTGCCAGTAGTATCGAGGGGGTTGGCAATCAGCCCCAGCATTTT
CASSIEGVGNQPQHF
>TRBJ1-5|TRBV7-2|many|.
TGTGCCAGCAGCTCTTTCGAAAGACCGGGGCAGCCCCAGCATTTT
CASSSFERPGQPQHF
>TRBJ2-1|TRBV4-3|few|.
TGCGCCAGCAGCCAAGACTCATTCAGCGGGTTCTACAATGAGCAGTTCTTC
CASSQDSFSGFYNEQFF
>TRBJ2-1|TRBV24-1|many|.
TGTGCCACCAGTTCATCCGCAAATGAGCAGTTCTTC
CATSSSANEQFF
>TRBJ2-3|TRBV20-1|many|TRBD2
TGCAGTGCTAGAGCGTCTAGCGGGAGAACAGATACGCAGTATTTT
CSARASSGRTDTQYF
>TRBJ1-1|TRBV4-1|many|.
TGCGCCAGCAGCCAGTTCAACGCCCCGGCTTTCTTT
CASSQFNAPAFF
>TRBJ1-4|TRBV19|many|.
TGTGCCAGTAGTCCTCGGGGACTCAATGAAAAACTGTTTTTT
CASSPRGLNEKLFF
>TRBJ2-5|TRBV7-8|many|TRBD1
TGTGCCAGCAGCGGCTTAGGGGGCACCCAAGAGACCCAGTACTTC
CASSGLGGTQETQYF
>TRBJ2-7|TRBV29-1|many|TRBD1
TGCAGCGTTGAAGACCCCGGGACAGGTTCCGCAGAGCAGTACTTC
CSVEDPGTGSAEQYF
>TRBJ2-2|TRBV19|many|TRBD1
TGTGCCACAACCCGGGACAGGCACACCGGGGAGCTGTTTTTT
CATTRDRHTGELFF
>TRBJ2-1|TRBV4-3|few|.
TGCGCCAGCAGCCAAGATTCGGCCTCCTACAATGAGCAGTTCTTC
CASSQDSASYNEQFF
>TRBJ1-5|TRBV20-1|many|.
TGCAGTGCTAGAGATGGAAGCTTACCCTATAGCAATCAGCCCCAGCATTTT
CSARDGSLPYSNQPQHF
>TRBJ2-6|TRBV11-2|.|TRBD1
TGTGCCAGCAGCTTAGATTTGGACAGGACTGGGGCCAACGTCCTGACTTTC
CASSLDLDRTGANVLTF
>TRBJ2-7|TRBV5-1|few|TRBD2
TGCGCCAGCAGCTTGGTGGCGGGGGGGCTCGAGCAGTACTTC
CASSLVAGGLEQYF
>TRBJ2-5|TRBV12-3/TRBV12-4|few|.
TGTGCCAGCAGTTTAGGCGGGTCAGGGGAGACCCAGTACTTC
CASSLGGSGETQYF
>TRBJ1-1|TRBV6-2/TRBV6-3|many|TRBD1
TGTGCCAGCAGTGACAGGGGCGCAGACACTGAAGCTTTCTTT
CASSDRGADTEAFF
>TRBJ1-6|TRBV29-1|many|.
TGCAGCGTGGAAGAGGGGAAGGGGTCACCCCTCCACTTT
CSVEEGKGSPLHF
>TRBJ1-1|TRBV5-1|few|TRBD1
TGCGCCAGCAGCTGGGACAGGGACACTGAAGCTTTCTTT
CASSWDRDTEAFF
>TRBJ2-6|TRBV19|many|.
TGTGCCAGTACCTACCGTAGGACAGCCTCTGGGGCCAACGTCCTGACTTTC
CASTYRRTASGANVLTF
>TRBJ1-2|TRBV7-2|many|TRBD1
TGTGCCAGCAGCCGAAATCAGGGGGCCCATGGCTACACCTTC
CASSRNQGAHGYTF
>TRBJ2-4|TRBV4-1|many|.
TGCGCCAGCAGCCAAGGTTTAGCCAAAAACATTCAGTACTTC
CASSQGLAKNIQYF
>TRBJ2-5|TRBV29-1|.|TRBD2
TGCAGCGTTGACGGTCAGCGGGGGCCCGAGTCTGAGGAGACCCAGTACTTC
CSVDGQRGPESEETQYF
>TRBJ2-1|TRBV28|.|TRBD1
TGTGCCAGCAGCGGGACAGGAAGGTCCTACAATGAGCAGTTCTTC
CASSGTGRSYNEQFF
>TRBJ2-5|TRBV21-1|.|.
TGTGCCAGCAGCAAAAGTGGCTGTCAAGAGACCCAGTACTTC
CASSKSGCQETQYF
>TRBJ2-2|TRBV6-5|many|.
TGTGCCAGCAGTTTTCAGGGGGGAAACACCGGGGAGCTGTTTTTT
CASSFQGGNTGELFF
>TRBJ2-7|TRBV29-1|many|TRBD1
TGCAGCGTTGAGGGACAGGGGTACTACGAGCAGTACTTC
CSVEGQGYYEQYF
>TRBJ1-5|TRBV23-1|few|.
TGCGCCAGCGTTCCGCAAGGCTCTGGGGGGCCCAATCAGCCCCAGCATTTT
CASVPQGSGGPNQPQHF
>TRBJ1-5|TRBV29-1|many|.
TGCAGCGTTGGGGCAGGGAACAATCAGCCCCAGCATTTT
CSVGAGNNQPQHF
>TRBJ2-5|TRBV6-5|many|TRBD2
TGTGCCAGCAGTTACTCGGGGGGGAGGAAGACCCAGTACTTC
CASSYSGGRKTQYF
>TRBJ2-3|TRBV5-4|many|.
TGTGCCAGCAGCCTCGGGACTAGCACAGATACGCAGTATTTT
CASSLGTSTDTQYF
>TRBJ2-1|TRBV10-2|many|.
TGCGCCACCGCCTACAATGAGCAGTTCTTC
CATAYNEQFF
>TRBJ2-7|TRBV28|many|.
TGTGCCAGCAGTCTGGCCGCAGGGGGGTACGAGCAGTACTTC
CASSLAAGGYEQYF
>TRBJ1-1|TRBV28|.|.
TGTGCCAGCAGTCAAGCGGGACTACAAGCTTTCTTT
CASSQAGLQAFF
>TRBJ2-3|TRBV18|many|.
TGTGCCAGCTCAATGGGGGCCCACCCCCTCACAGATACGCAGTATTTT
CASSMGAHPLTDTQYF
>TRBJ2-1|TRBV7-9|many|.
TGTGCCAGCAGCTCGCCGCGCGCAGGGGAAACCTACAATGAGCAGTTCTTC
CASSSPRAGETYNEQFF
>TRBJ2-7|TRBV6-6|many|TRBD2
TGTGCCCTTTCGTCGGGACTAGCTCCCCTCGAGCAGTACTTC
CALSSGLAPLEQYF
>TRBJ2-7|TRBV4-2|many|.
TGTGCCAGCTCGGGGGGCTTAAGCTCCTACGAGCAGTACTTC
CASSGGLSSYEQYF
>TRBJ2-1|TRBV5-1|.|.
TGCGCCAGCAGCTTAGAATCCCCGTACAATGAGCAGTTCTTC
CASSLESPYNEQFF
>TRBJ1-2|TRBV30|many|.
TGTGCCTGTCTCGAGGGCAGGGAGCGATACTATGGCTACACCTTC
CACLEGRERYYGYTF
>TRBJ2-7|TRBV28|many|.
TGTGCCAGCAATGGGGGCTCCTACGAGCAGTACTTC
CASNGGSYEQYF
>TRBJ2-1|TRBV19|many|TRBD2
TGTGCCAGTAGTTTCCCCCGGACTAGCGGGGCAAACAATGAGCAGTTCTTC
CASSFPRTSGANNEQFF
>TRBJ2-3|TRBV7-9|few|.
TGTGCCAGCAGCTTAGGATTAGATACGCAGTATTTT
CASSLGLDTQYF
>TRBJ2-1|TRBV20-1|many|.
TGCAGTGCCCCCCAAAAGTCCGGTGAGCAGTTCTTC
CSAPQKSGEQFF
>TRBJ2-3|TRBV14|.|.
TGTGCCAGCAGCAAAGGGACAGATACGCAGTATTTT
CASSKGTDTQYF
>TRBJ1-3|TRBV5-1|.|.
TGCGCCAGCAGGTCCAGTACTGGAAACACCATATATTTT
CASRSSTGNTIYF
>TRBJ2-2|TRBV20-1|many|.
TGCAGTGCTAGAGTAGGGGGTAACACCGGGGAGCTGTTTTTT
CSARVGGNTGELFF
>TRBJ1-2|TRBV28|once|.
TGTGCCAGCAGTTTATCCTCGGCCCGTAACTATGGCTACACCTTC
CASSLSSARNYGYTF
>TRBJ1-3|TRBV6-6|many|.
TGTGCCAGCAGTTACCCACAACAGGGAGCTGAGGGAAACACCATATATTTT
CASSYPQQGAEGNTIYF
>TRBJ2-5|TRBV6-6|few|TRBD2
TGTGCCAGTCGGGGGGGGCGGGAGGCGCAAGAGACCCAGTACTTC
CASRGGREAQETQYF
>TRBJ2-2|TRBV5-5|many|TRBD2
TGTGCCAGCAGCTTAACGACTAGCGGATCCGTGACCGGGGAGCTGTTTTTT
CASSLTTSGSVTGELFF
>TRBJ2-5|TRBV6-5|many|.
TGTGCCAGCAGTGTCCGGGAACAAGAGACCCAGTACTTC
CASSVREQETQYF
>TRBJ1-2|TRBV18|many|TRBD1
TGTGCCAGCTCACCACCGAAGACAGGGAACTATGGCTACACCTTC
CASSPPKTGNYGYTF
>TRBJ1-5|TRBV19|many|.
TGTGCCAGTAAGATTGCAGGGGCGAGCAATCAGCCCCAGCATTTT
CASKIAGASNQPQHF